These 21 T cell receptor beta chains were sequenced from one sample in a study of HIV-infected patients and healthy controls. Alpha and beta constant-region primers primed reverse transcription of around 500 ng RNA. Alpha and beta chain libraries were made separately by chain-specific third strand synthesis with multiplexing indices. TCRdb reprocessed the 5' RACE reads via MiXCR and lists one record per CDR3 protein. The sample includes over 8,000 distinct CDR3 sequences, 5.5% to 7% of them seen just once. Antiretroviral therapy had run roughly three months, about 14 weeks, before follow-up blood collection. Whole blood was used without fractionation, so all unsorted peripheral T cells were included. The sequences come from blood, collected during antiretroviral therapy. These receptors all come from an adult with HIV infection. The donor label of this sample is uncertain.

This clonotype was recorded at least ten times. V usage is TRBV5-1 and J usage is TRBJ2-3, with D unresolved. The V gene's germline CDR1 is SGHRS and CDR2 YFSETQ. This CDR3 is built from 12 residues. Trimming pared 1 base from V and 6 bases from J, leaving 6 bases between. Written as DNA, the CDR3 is TGCGCCAGCAGCTTGTCCCTGGATACGCAGTATTTT. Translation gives CASSLSLDTQYF.

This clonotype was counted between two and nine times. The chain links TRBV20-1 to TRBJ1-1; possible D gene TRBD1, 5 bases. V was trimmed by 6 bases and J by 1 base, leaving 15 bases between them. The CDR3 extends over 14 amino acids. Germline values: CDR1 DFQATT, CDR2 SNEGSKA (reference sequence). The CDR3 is CSAGEGSANTEAFF. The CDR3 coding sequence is TGCAGTGCCGGAGAGGGGTCTGCGAACACTGAAGCTTTCTTT.

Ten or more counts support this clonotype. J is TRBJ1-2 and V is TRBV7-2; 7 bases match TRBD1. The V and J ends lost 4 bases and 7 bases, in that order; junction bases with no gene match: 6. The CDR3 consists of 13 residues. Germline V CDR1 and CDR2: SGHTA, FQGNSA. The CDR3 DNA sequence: TGTGCCAGCAGCTATAACAGGGGCTCTGGCTACACCTTC. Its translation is CASSYNRGSGYTF. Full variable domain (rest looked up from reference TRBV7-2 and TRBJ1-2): GAGVSQSPSNKVTEKGKDVELRCDPISGHTALYWYRQSLGQGLEFLIYFQGNSAPDKSGLPSDRFSAERTGGSVSTLTIQRTQQEDSAVYLCASSYNRGSGYTFGSGTRLTVV.

CDR3 DNA sequence: TGTGCCAGCAAAAGACAGGGGGCCCGAGAGACCCAGTACTTC. Translating it yields CASKRQGARETQYF. J is TRBJ2-5 and V is TRBV6-1; TRBD1 matches at 10 bases. The CDR3 consists of 14 residues. The trim removed 7 bases at V and 4 bases at J, leaving 6 bases unmatched. The germline V gene has CDR1 MNHNS and CDR2 SASEGT.

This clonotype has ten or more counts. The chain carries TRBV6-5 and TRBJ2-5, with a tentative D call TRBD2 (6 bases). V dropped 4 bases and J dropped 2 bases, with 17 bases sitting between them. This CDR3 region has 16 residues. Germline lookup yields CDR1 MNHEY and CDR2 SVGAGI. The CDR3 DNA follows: TGTGCCAGCAGTTTCCTCTCGCGGGGCGAGCAAGAGACCCAGTACTTC. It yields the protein CASSFLSRGEQETQYF.

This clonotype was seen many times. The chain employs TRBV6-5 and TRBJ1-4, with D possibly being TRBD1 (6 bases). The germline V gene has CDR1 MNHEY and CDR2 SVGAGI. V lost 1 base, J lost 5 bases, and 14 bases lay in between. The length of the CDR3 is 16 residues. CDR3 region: CASSYYGTLENEKLFF. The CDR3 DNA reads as TGTGCCAGCAGTTACTACGGGACACTTGAAAATGAAAAACTGTTTTTT.

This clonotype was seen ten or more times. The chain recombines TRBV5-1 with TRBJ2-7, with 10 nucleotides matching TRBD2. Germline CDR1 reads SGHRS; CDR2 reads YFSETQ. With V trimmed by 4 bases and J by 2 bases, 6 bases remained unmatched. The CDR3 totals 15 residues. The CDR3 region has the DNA TGCGCCAGCAGCGAAACTAGCGGGATAACCTACGAGCAGTACTTC. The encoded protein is CASSETSGITYEQYF.

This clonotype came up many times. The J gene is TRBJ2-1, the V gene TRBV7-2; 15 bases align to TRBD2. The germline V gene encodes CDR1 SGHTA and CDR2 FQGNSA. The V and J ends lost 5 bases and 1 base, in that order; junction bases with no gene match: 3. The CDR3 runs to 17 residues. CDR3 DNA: TGTGCCAGCAGCCGGGGACTAGCGGGGGGATCCTACAATGAGCAGTTCTTC. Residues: CASSRGLAGGSYNEQFF.

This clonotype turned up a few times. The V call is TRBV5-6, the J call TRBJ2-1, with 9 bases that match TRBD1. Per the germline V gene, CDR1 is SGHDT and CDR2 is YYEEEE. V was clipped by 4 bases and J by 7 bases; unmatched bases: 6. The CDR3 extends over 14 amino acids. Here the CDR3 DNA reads TGTGCCAGCAGCCCTGGACAGGGGCGGAATGAGCAGTTCTTC. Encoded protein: CASSPGQGRNEQFF.

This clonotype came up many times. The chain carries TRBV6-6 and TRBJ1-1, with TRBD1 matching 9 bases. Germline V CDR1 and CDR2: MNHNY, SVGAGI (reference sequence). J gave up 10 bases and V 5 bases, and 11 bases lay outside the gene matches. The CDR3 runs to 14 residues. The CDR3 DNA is TGTGCCAGCAGTAGAGATACAGGGGGCCTAAGAGCTTTCTTT. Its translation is CASSRDTGGLRAFF.

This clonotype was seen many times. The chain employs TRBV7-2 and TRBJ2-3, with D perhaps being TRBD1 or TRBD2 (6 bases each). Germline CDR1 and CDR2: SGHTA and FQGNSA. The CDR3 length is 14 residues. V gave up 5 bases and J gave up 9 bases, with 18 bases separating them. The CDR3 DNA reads TGTGCCAGCAGCCCGGGGGCCAGCCCAGGAACGCAGTATTTT. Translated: CASSPGASPGTQYF.

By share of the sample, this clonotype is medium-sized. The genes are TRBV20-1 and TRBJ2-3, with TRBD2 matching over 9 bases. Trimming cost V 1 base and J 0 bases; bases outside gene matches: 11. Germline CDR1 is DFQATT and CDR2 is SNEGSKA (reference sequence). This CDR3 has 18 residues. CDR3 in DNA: TGCAGTGCTAGAGGGCGGCGGGGGGGCCTGGGTAGCACAGATACGCAGTATTTT. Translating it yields CSARGRRGGLGSTDTQYF.

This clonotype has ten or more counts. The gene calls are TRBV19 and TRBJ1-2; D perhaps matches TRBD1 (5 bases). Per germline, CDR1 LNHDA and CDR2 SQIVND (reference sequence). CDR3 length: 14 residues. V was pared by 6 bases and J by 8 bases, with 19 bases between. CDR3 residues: CASRGSGKRGGYTF. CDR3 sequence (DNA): TGTGCCAGTAGAGGATCCGGTAAACGGGGGGGCTACACCTTC.

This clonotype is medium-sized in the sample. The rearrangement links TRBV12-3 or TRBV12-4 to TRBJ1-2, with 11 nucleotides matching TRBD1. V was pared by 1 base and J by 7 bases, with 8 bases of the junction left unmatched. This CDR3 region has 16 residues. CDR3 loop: CASSLGGTGGRVGYTF. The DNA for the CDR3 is TGTGCCAGCAGTTTAGGGGGGACAGGGGGTAGAGTTGGCTACACCTTC.

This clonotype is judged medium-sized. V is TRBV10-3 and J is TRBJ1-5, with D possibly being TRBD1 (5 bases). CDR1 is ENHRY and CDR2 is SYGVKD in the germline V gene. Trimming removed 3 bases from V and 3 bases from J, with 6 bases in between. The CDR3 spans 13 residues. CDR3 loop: CAISEQANQPQHF. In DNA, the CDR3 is TGTGCCATCAGTGAACAGGCCAATCAGCCCCAGCATTTT.

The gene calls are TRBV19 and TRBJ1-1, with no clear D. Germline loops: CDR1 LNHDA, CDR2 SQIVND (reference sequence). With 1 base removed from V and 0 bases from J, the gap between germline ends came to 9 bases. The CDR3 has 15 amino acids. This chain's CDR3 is CASSIGLAVNTEAFF. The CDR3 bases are TGTGCCAGTAGTATAGGGTTGGCCGTGAACACTGAAGCTTTCTTT.

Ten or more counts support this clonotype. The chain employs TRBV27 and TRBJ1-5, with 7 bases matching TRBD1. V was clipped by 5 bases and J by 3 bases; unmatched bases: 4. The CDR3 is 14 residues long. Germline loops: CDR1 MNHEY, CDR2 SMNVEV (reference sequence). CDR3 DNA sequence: TGTGCCAGCAGTCGGGACAGCTACAATCAGCCCCAGCATTTT. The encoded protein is CASSRDSYNQPQHF.

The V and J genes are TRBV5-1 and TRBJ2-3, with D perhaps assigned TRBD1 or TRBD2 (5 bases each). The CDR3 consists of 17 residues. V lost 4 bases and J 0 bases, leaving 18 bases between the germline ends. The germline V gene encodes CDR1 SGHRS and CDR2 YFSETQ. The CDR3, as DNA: TGCGCCAGCAGCCGGAGTCAGGGAGTAGGGAGCACAGATACGCAGTATTTT. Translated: CASSRSQGVGSTDTQYF.

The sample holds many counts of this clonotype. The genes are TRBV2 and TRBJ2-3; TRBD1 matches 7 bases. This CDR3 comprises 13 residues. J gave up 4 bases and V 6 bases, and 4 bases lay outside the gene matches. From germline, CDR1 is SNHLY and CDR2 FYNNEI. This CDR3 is CASSRTGPDTQYF. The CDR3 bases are TGTGCCAGCAGCCGGACAGGACCAGATACGCAGTATTTT.

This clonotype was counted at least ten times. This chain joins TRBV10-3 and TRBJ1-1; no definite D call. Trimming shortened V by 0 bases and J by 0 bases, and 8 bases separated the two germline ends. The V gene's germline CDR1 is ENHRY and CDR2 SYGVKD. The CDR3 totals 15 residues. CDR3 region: CAISESDGMNTEAFF. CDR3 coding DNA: TGTGCCATCAGTGAGTCGGACGGAATGAACACTGAAGCTTTCTTT.

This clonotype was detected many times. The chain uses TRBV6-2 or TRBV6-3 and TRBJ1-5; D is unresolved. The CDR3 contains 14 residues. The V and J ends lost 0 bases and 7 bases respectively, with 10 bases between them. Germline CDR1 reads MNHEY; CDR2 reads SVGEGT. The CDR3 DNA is TGTGCCAGCAGTTACTCGGACCCTCGACAGCCCCAGCATTTT. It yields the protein CASSYSDPRQPQHF.